These 32 T cell receptor beta chains originate from one sample sequenced in a study of T-cell reconstitution after alpha-beta-depleted transplantation in children. Unique molecular identifiers were used in preparing the TCRbeta library. TCRdb passed the PCR reads through MiXCR, listing each CDR3 protein once. The sample includes hundreds of thousands of distinct CDR3 sequences, 10% of them seen just once. Here the sequenced sample was PBMCs, taken before TCRalphabeta/CD19-depleted stem cell transplant. Receptors originate from a boy under two years old with acute myeloid leukemia, due to receive a stem cell transplant.

This clonotype was recorded many times. The chain recombines TRBV20-1 with TRBJ2-7; 8 positions agree with TRBD2. Germline V gene lookup returns CDR1 DFQATT and CDR2 SNEGSKA (reference sequence). The CDR3 runs to 14 residues. After removal of 1 base from V and 3 bases from J, the junction contained 5 bases not matched to a gene. The CDR3: CSARGGTRSYEQYF. CDR3 DNA: TGCAGTGCTAGAGGAGGGACTAGAAGCTACGAGCAGTACTTC.

This clonotype was counted at least ten times. The rearrangement joins TRBV29-1 to TRBJ2-5; the D gene is possibly TRBD1 (6 bases). CDR3 size: 12 residues. CDR1 SQVTM and CDR2 ANQGSEA come from the germline V gene. Trimming took 2 bases from V and 5 from J, leaving 9 bases between them. The CDR3 nucleotides are TGCAGCGTTGAAACAGGGTTGGAGACCCAGTACTTC. It encodes CSVETGLETQYF. The whole variable domain, filled in from reference TRBV29-1 and TRBJ2-5, reads SAVISQKPSRDICQRGTSLTIQCQVDSQVTMMFWYRQQPGQSLTLIATANQGSEATYESGFVIDKFPISRPNLTFSTLTVSNMSPEDSSIYLCSVETGLETQYFGPGTRLLVL.

At least ten counts were recorded for this clonotype. In DNA, the CDR3 is TGTGCCATCAGTGAGGGTACAGGGAGGAACACTGAAGCTTTCTTT. It specifies CAISEGTGRNTEAFF. The V gene is TRBV10-3, the J gene TRBJ1-1; weak D call: TRBD1 (6 bases). V shed 2 bases and J shed 1 base, with 11 bases lying between them. Germline V lookup: CDR1 ENHRY, CDR2 SYGVKD. The CDR3 is 15 amino acids.

In this sample, this clonotype turned up a few times. The J gene is TRBJ2-3, the V gene TRBV9, with D hard to call. The CDR3 loop spans 12 amino acids. Germline CDR1 reads SGDLS; CDR2 reads YYNGEE. Trimming removed 3 bases from V and 2 bases from J, with 4 bases in between. In DNA, the CDR3 is TGTGCCAGCAGCGCGCCCACAGATACGCAGTATTTT. Translation: CASSAPTDTQYF.

This clonotype came up many times. The chain couples TRBV5-1 to TRBJ2-7; tentative D call: TRBD2 (6 bases). CDR3 length: 16 residues. Trimming took 5 bases from V and 0 from J, leaving 18 bases between them. Per germline, CDR1 SGHRS and CDR2 YFSETQ. CDR3: CASSKLLGGNSYEQYF. Here the CDR3 DNA reads TGCGCCAGCAGTAAGTTATTGGGCGGGAACTCCTACGAGCAGTACTTC.

The chain is built from TRBV24-1 and TRBJ2-1, with TRBD2 identical over 8 bases. Looked up from germline, CDR1 is KGHDR and CDR2 is SFDVKD. The length of the CDR3 is 16 residues. V dropped 0 bases and J dropped 8; count of bases not matched to a gene: 8. CDR3 protein: CATSDLPAGVKDEQFF. Written as DNA, the CDR3 is TGTGCCACCAGTGATTTGCCAGCGGGAGTAAAGGATGAGCAGTTCTTC.

This chain links TRBV29-1 with TRBJ2-1; D uncertain. Germline loops: CDR1 SQVTM, CDR2 ANQGSEA. Trimming took off 7 bases at V and 0 bases at J, with 13 bases between the two ends. The CDR3 has 14 amino acids. The CDR3 region has the DNA TGCAGCGCCTCCCCTATAAGCTCCTACAATGAGCAGTTCTTC. This gives the protein CSASPISSYNEQFF.

A remark on this clonotype: One base away lies a much larger clone, so this may be a sequencing read error. The conserved phenylalanine or tryptophan normally closing the CDR3 is absent here, so this likely arose from a read error. The chain uses TRBV20-1 and TRBJ2-1; D is perhaps TRBD1 (6 bases). Trimming stripped 4 bases from V and 5 bases from J, with 6 bases between. The CDR3 covers 11 residues. The germline gives CDR1 DFQATT, CDR2 SNEGSKA (reference sequence). CDR3 residues: CSATGDNEQFC. Written as DNA, the CDR3 is TGCAGTGCTACAGGGGACAATGAGCAGTTCTGC.

This clonotype occurred many times. This rearrangement joins TRBV20-1 to TRBJ1-1; TRBD1 matches 8 bases. This CDR3 comprises 15 residues. V shed 6 bases, J shed 1 base, and the junction held 10 bases outside the gene matches. Germline V gene data show CDR1 as DFQATT and CDR2 as SNEGSKA (reference sequence). CDR3: CSAPDRVGWNTEAFF. CDR3 in DNA: TGCAGTGCCCCGGACAGGGTTGGATGGAACACTGAAGCTTTCTTT.

The chain carries TRBV27 and TRBJ2-1; weak D call: TRBD2 (5 bases). The germline V gene has CDR1 MNHEY and CDR2 SMNVEV (reference sequence). V was cut by 2 bases and J by 10 bases, with 18 bases left in between. The CDR3 sequence is 15 residues long. This CDR3 reads CASSLPSSTAEEQFF. CDR3 nucleotide sequence: TGTGCCAGCAGTTTACCCTCCAGTACAGCGGAGGAGCAGTTCTTC.

This clonotype was found a few times. This chain uses TRBV11-3 with TRBJ1-1; a weak D match, TRBD1 (5 bases). CDR3 length: 16 amino acids. V was clipped by 4 bases and J by 2 bases, with 17 bases between them. CDR1 is SGHNT and CDR2 is YENEEA in the germline V gene. The CDR3 coding sequence is TGTGCCAGCAGCTCGATTGGAGCAGGGAGAAACACTGAAGCTTTCTTT. Translation: CASSSIGAGRNTEAFF.

This clonotype was seen only once. With a much larger clone just one base away, this may be a read error. V is TRBV27 and J is TRBJ2-3; 8 bases match TRBD2. V dropped 6 bases and J dropped 6; count of bases not matched to a gene: 11. This CDR3 contains 15 residues. Germline loops: CDR1 MNHEY, CDR2 SMNVEV (reference sequence). This CDR3 reads CASSYPGLVADTQYF. CDR3 nucleotide sequence: TGTGCCAGCAGCTATCCGGGACTAGTGGCCGATACGCAGTATTTT.

This chain links TRBV5-1 with TRBJ1-5; D is unresolved. The CDR3 has 14 residues. CDR1 and CDR2 (germline): SGHRS, YFSETQ. Trimming stripped 4 bases from V and 6 bases from J, with 14 bases between. This CDR3 reads CASSPGGDLQPQHF. CDR3 coding DNA: TGCGCCAGCAGCCCGGGAGGAGATCTTCAGCCCCAGCATTTT. The whole variable domain, filled in from reference TRBV5-1 and TRBJ1-5, reads KAGVTQTPRYLIKTRGQQVTLSCSPISGHRSVSWYQQTPGQGLQFLFEYFSETQRNKGNFPGRFSGRQFSNSRSEMNVSTLELGDSALYLCASSPGGDLQPQHFGDGTRLSIL.

The sample holds many counts of this clonotype. This chain connects TRBV29-1 to TRBJ1-5; possible D gene TRBD1, 5 bases. This CDR3 has 13 residues. V lost 6 bases and J 4 bases, leaving 13 bases between the germline ends. CDR1 and CDR2 from the germline V gene are SQVTM and ANQGSEA. CDR3 sequence: CSVGGGANQPQHF. CDR3 DNA sequence: TGCAGCGTGGGTGGAGGGGCGAATCAGCCCCAGCATTTT. Combining the CDR3 with reference TRBV29-1 and TRBJ1-5 gives the whole variable domain SAVISQKPSRDICQRGTSLTIQCQVDSQVTMMFWYRQQPGQSLTLIATANQGSEATYESGFVIDKFPISRPNLTFSTLTVSNMSPEDSSIYLCSVGGGANQPQHFGDGTRLSIL.

The chain carries TRBV18 and TRBJ1-2; 9 bases agree with TRBD1. The trim removed 0 bases at V and 2 bases at J, leaving 7 bases unmatched. In germline, CDR1 is KGHSH, CDR2 LQKENI. This CDR3 comprises 17 residues. This chain's CDR3 is CASSPPMGQGSNYGYTF. DNA for the CDR3: TGTGCCAGCTCACCACCAATGGGACAGGGTTCGAACTATGGCTACACCTTC.

This clonotype was counted many times. The V and J genes are TRBV5-1 and TRBJ2-7; 12 bases map to TRBD1. V gave up 6 bases and J gave up 5 bases; unmatched junction bases: 9. Germline V gene lookup returns CDR1 SGHRS and CDR2 YFSETQ. The CDR3 is made up of 15 amino acids. The CDR3 bases are TGCGCCAGCACCACGGACGGGACAGGGGGCAACGAGCAGTACTTC. It yields the protein CASTTDGTGGNEQYF.

Many counts were recorded for this clonotype. The gene calls are TRBV4-2 and TRBJ2-5, with 7 positions matching TRBD2. The trim removed 3 bases at V and 3 bases at J, leaving 7 bases unmatched. The germline CDR1 and CDR2 sequences are LGHNA and YNFKEQ. The CDR3 sequence is 15 residues long. The CDR3 region has the DNA TGTGCCAGCAGCCACCCTGGGGCGGGAGAAGAGACCCAGTACTTC. Translation: CASSHPGAGEETQYF.

As for this clonotype: This may stem from a read error, because a much larger clone lies one nucleotide away. V is TRBV5-5 and J is TRBJ2-1; no firm D call. The CDR3 extends over 13 amino acids. Trimming removed 0 bases at V and 6 bases at J, with 7 bases between. Germline V gene data show CDR1 as SGHKS and CDR2 as YYEKEE (reference sequence). CDR3 loop: CASSLECLNEQFF. The CDR3 nucleotides read TGTGCCAGCAGCTTGGAGTGCCTCAATGAGCAGTTCTTC.

This clonotype was counted many times. CDR3 protein: CASSLEQSEQFF. CDR3 bases: TGTGCCAGCAGCTTGGAACAATCTGAGCAGTTCTTC. The chain is built from TRBV5-6 and TRBJ2-1; no reliable D call. Germline V gene data show CDR1 as SGHDT and CDR2 as YYEEEE. The CDR3 is 12 residues long. Trimming shortened V by 0 bases and J by 9 bases, and 7 bases separated the two germline ends.

This clonotype showed up many times. V gene TRBV6-1 combines with J gene TRBJ2-3, with D uncertain. Trimming removed 5 bases at V and 3 bases at J, with 15 bases between. The CDR3 runs to 15 residues. The germline gives CDR1 MNHNS, CDR2 SASEGT. Written as DNA, the CDR3 is TGTGCCAGCAGTCCTGGACGCCCCGGGACAGATACGCAGTATTTT. Translated, it gives CASSPGRPGTDTQYF.

This clonotype showed up just a few times. The chain links TRBV4-2 to TRBJ2-6, with D perhaps matching TRBD1 (5 bases). Germline assignment: CDR1 LGHNA and CDR2 YNFKEQ. The CDR3 covers 17 residues. V lost 5 bases, J lost 1 base, and 15 bases lay in between. Here the CDR3 DNA reads TGTGCCAGCAGCTCAAGGGGCCCCAAGTCTGGGGCCAACGTCCTGACTTTC. This codes for CASSSRGPKSGANVLTF.

In this sample, this clonotype turned up many times. The chain employs TRBV5-1 and TRBJ2-7; D remains ambiguous. Germline V lookup: CDR1 SGHRS, CDR2 YFSETQ. The V gene lost 1 base and the J gene lost 6 bases, with 14 bases spanning the gap. CDR3 length: 14 residues. CDR3 nucleotide sequence: TGCGCCAGCAGCTTGATCGTTGCTGGGATCGAGCAGTACTTC. Translation: CASSLIVAGIEQYF.

This clonotype was seen many times. V usage is TRBV12-3 or TRBV12-4 and J usage is TRBJ1-1, with 7 bases lining up with TRBD1. This CDR3 is 12 amino acids long. V shed 6 bases and J 6 bases; nucleotides not matched to a gene: 4. CDR3 in DNA: TGTGCCAGCAGCCAGGACAGGCCTGAAGCTTTCTTT. Protein sequence: CASSQDRPEAFF.

This clonotype was seen many times. The rearrangement uses TRBV11-2 and TRBJ2-3, with D perhaps assigned TRBD1 or TRBD2 (5 bases each). CDR1 is SGHAT and CDR2 is FQNNGV in the germline V gene. The CDR3 spans 15 residues. V lost 5 bases to trimming and J lost 5 bases, with 17 bases between them. The CDR3 sequence is CASSEGYGAGDTQYF. Written as DNA, the CDR3 is TGTGCCAGCAGCGAGGGGTATGGGGCCGGAGATACGCAGTATTTT.

This clonotype appeared many times. The rearrangement joins TRBV12-3 or TRBV12-4 to TRBJ2-2; unclear D gene. V was clipped by 9 bases and J by 0 bases, with 8 bases between them. The length of the CDR3 is 13 residues. CDR3 sequence (DNA): TGTGCCAGTGGCGCTCCGAACACCGGGGAGCTGTTTTTT. Translated, it gives CASGAPNTGELFF.

This chain uses TRBV19 with TRBJ1-5, with 7 bases that match TRBD1. V gave up 6 bases and J gave up 3 bases; unmatched junction bases: 8. The CDR3 loop spans 15 amino acids. Per the germline V gene, CDR1 is LNHDA and CDR2 is SQIVND (reference sequence). In DNA form, the CDR3 reads TGTGCCAGTAGGATACAGGGGCTCGACAATCAGCCCCAGCATTTT. It yields the protein CASRIQGLDNQPQHF.

This clonotype came up many times. The genes are TRBV7-2 and TRBJ2-2, with D possibly TRBD2 on 6 matching bases. Trimming cost V 0 bases and J 3 bases, with 11 bases left between them. The CDR3 has 16 amino acids. The germline V gene encodes CDR1 SGHTA and CDR2 FQGNSA. In DNA, the CDR3 is TGTGCCAGCAGCTTAGCCCCGGGAGTACACACCGGGGAGCTGTTTTTT. This gives the protein CASSLAPGVHTGELFF. The whole variable domain, filled in from reference TRBV7-2 and TRBJ2-2, reads GAGVSQSPSNKVTEKGKDVELRCDPISGHTALYWYRQSLGQGLEFLIYFQGNSAPDKSGLPSDRFSAERTGGSVSTLTIQRTQQEDSAVYLCASSLAPGVHTGELFFGEGSRLTVL.

This clonotype was picked up many times. The CDR3 sequence: CSAKRTGFLSGANVLTF. As DNA, the CDR3 is TGCAGTGCTAAACGGACAGGGTTCCTCTCTGGGGCCAACGTCCTGACTTTC. This chain uses TRBV20-1 with TRBJ2-6; 8 bases line up with TRBD1. The V segment lost 4 bases and the J segment 0 bases; nucleotides outside the gene matches: 8. Germline loops: CDR1 DFQATT, CDR2 SNEGSKA (reference sequence). The CDR3 loop spans 17 amino acids.

This clonotype was detected many times. CDR3 amino acids: CASSFPGDSYNEQFF. The CDR3 nucleotides are TGTGCCAGCAGTTTCCCGGGAGATTCCTACAATGAGCAGTTCTTC. The rearrangement uses TRBV6-5 and TRBJ2-1, with D perhaps matching TRBD2 (6 bases). Trimming removed 4 bases from V and 1 base from J, with 11 bases in between. The germline V gene has CDR1 MNHEY and CDR2 SVGAGI. The CDR3 spans 15 residues.

V gene TRBV7-3 combines with J gene TRBJ2-2, with 9 positions matching TRBD2. Germline CDR1 and CDR2: SGHTA and FQGTGA. The junction had 5 bases not matched to a gene; V was cut back by 2 bases and J by 1 base. CDR3 length: 17 amino acids. CDR3 protein: CASSLAAGGGNTGELFF. The DNA of the CDR3 is TGTGCCAGCAGCTTAGCAGCGGGAGGTGGGAACACCGGGGAGCTGTTTTTT.

This clonotype is a singleton in its sample. The rearrangement links TRBV7-6 to TRBJ2-7; 7 bases are a match to TRBD2. The junction had 11 bases not matched to a gene; V was cut back by 1 base and J by 2 bases. The CDR3 consists of 17 residues. Germline V gene lookup returns CDR1 SGHVS and CDR2 FNYEAQ. CDR3 loop: CASSLDSGPGGPYEQYF. The CDR3 DNA reads TGTGCCAGCAGCTTAGATTCTGGGCCGGGAGGCCCCTACGAGCAGTACTTC.

At least ten counts were recorded for this clonotype. The V and J genes are TRBV27 and TRBJ2-3; TRBD1 matches 9 bases. The CDR3 has 15 residues. V lost 6 bases and J lost 5; bases outside the gene matches: 9. Germline assignment: CDR1 MNHEY and CDR2 SMNVEV (reference sequence). CDR3: CASSRNRGRGDTQYF. The DNA of the CDR3 is TGTGCCAGCAGCCGCAACAGGGGGCGCGGAGATACGCAGTATTTT.